Listed here are 25 T cell receptor beta chains from one sample, sequenced in a study of monozygotic twins with inflammatory bowel disease. TCRdb reanalyzed the 5' RACE reads, giving one entry per CDR3 protein sequence and no DNA. The sample table sets out about 450,000 distinct CDR3 sequences. Sequenced input: blood. Receptors originate from a human donor with ulcerative colitis or Crohn's disease, or a healthy co-twin of an affected twin (not recorded which).

The genes are TRBV20-1 and TRBJ2-1. The CDR3 contains 11 residues. Germline assignment: CDR1 DFQATT and CDR2 SNEGSKA (reference sequence). The CDR3 here is CSARPGNEQFF.

The chain carries TRBV28 and TRBJ2-7; TCRdb lists TRBD1, though no DNA is available to test this call. The CDR3 is 16 residues long. Germline V gene sequence: CDR1 MDHEN, CDR2 SYDVKM. The chain's CDR3 is CASSDPRTGTFYEQYF.

The V call is TRBV12-3 or TRBV12-4, the J call TRBJ1-5. This CDR3 has 14 amino acids. CDR3 protein: CASSQSVGLQPQHF.

This chain's CDR3 is CASSLTQGGYEQYF. V is TRBV12-3 or TRBV12-4 and J is TRBJ2-7; TCRdb lists TRBD1, though no DNA is available to test this call. The CDR3 is 14 amino acids.

The chain employs TRBV30 and TRBJ1-2. CDR1 and CDR2 (germline): GTSNPN, SVGIG (reference sequence). The CDR3 totals 13 residues. This CDR3 is CAWTGDSNYGYTF.

CDR3 in amino acids: CASTRTSGQGGTGELFF. The chain recombines TRBV19 with TRBJ2-2; TCRdb selects TRBD2, and the lack of DNA leaves this call unchecked. Germline lookup yields CDR1 LNHDA and CDR2 SQIVND (reference sequence). This CDR3 has 17 amino acids. The full variable domain, with the rest looked up from reference TRBV19 and TRBJ2-2, is DGGITQSPKYLFRKEGQNVTLSCEQNLNHDAMYWYRQDPGQGLRLIYYSQIVNDFQKGDIAEGYSVSREKKESFPLTVTSAQKNPTAFYLCASTRTSGQGGTGELFFGEGSRLTVL.

The chain employs TRBV7-2 and TRBJ1-5; no DNA is available, so the TRBD1 call from TCRdb remains unchecked. Germline-derived CDR1 and CDR2 are SGHTA and FQGNSA. The CDR3 is made up of 19 amino acids. The CDR3 protein is CASSLAGTGGARSNQPQHF.

This chain links TRBV14 with TRBJ1-6. Germline CDR1 reads SGHDN; CDR2 reads FVKESK. The CDR3 length is 14 residues. CDR3 in amino acids: CASSQGRVIAPLHF.

The chain is built from TRBV6-2 or TRBV6-3 and TRBJ2-2; lacking DNA, the TRBD2 call made by TCRdb goes unchecked. The germline gives CDR1 MNHEY, CDR2 SVGEGT. CDR3 length: 11 residues. The chain's CDR3 is CASLNLRELFF.

The chain recombines TRBV20-1 with TRBJ1-1; the TCRdb call, TRBD1, lacks DNA for checking. Germline CDR1 DFQATT, CDR2 SNEGSKA (reference sequence). The CDR3 extends over 13 amino acids. The CDR3 is CSAPDRLNTEAFF.

The chain recombines TRBV6-1 with TRBJ1-2. The CDR3 length is 13 residues. Per the germline V gene, CDR1 is MNHNS and CDR2 is SASEGT. CDR3 in amino acids: CASSVGRERGYTF.

This chain uses TRBV3-1 with TRBJ1-2; TCRdb designates TRBD1, a call that cannot be tested without DNA. In germline, CDR1 is LGHDT, CDR2 YNNKEL (reference sequence). The CDR3 runs to 14 residues. The CDR3 reads CASSQGGRGQGYTF.

V usage is TRBV6-1 and J usage is TRBJ2-1; TCRdb's D call, TRBD1, is unchecked because there is no DNA. There are 15 residues in the CDR3. Germline CDR1 is MNHNS and CDR2 is SASEGT. The CDR3 is CASRSLGGLYNEQFF.

The V gene is TRBV6-1, the J gene TRBJ1-3; the TCRdb D gene call, TRBD1, has no DNA to confirm it. This CDR3 has 15 amino acids. Looked up from germline, CDR1 is MNHNS and CDR2 is SASEGT. The CDR3 region is CASRRDSLSGNTIYF.

J is TRBJ2-4 and V is TRBV20-1; TCRdb picks TRBD2, but there is no DNA to check that call. CDR1 DFQATT and CDR2 SNEGSKA come from the germline V gene (reference sequence). The CDR3 consists of 14 residues. CDR3 loop: CSARDGGLADFQYF.

The chain has TRBV4-1 and TRBJ2-5. Germline loops: CDR1 MGHRA, CDR2 YSYEKL. This CDR3 comprises 16 residues. CDR3 sequence reads: CASSQGQVSVGETQYF.

The chain joins TRBV7-2 to TRBJ2-6; checking the TCRdb D call of TRBD1 is not possible without DNA. Germline CDR1 reads SGHTA; CDR2 reads FQGNSA. The CDR3 runs to 16 residues. The CDR3: CASTPLTFSGANVLTF.

This rearrangement joins TRBV3-1 to TRBJ1-3. CDR1 and CDR2 (germline): LGHDT, YNNKEL (reference sequence). This CDR3 is 16 amino acids long. CDR3 residues: CASSFSPSGGGNTIYF.

This chain joins TRBV12-3 or TRBV12-4 and TRBJ2-5. The CDR3 contains 14 residues. The CDR3 loop is CASRPTQYQETQYF.

V gene TRBV6-6 combines with J gene TRBJ2-1; TCRdb's D call of TRBD2 is untestable without DNA. Germline V gene sequence: CDR1 MNHNY, CDR2 SVGAGI (reference sequence). The CDR3 length is 14 residues. CDR3 sequence: CASSQTISYNEQFF.

J is TRBJ2-3 and V is TRBV5-1; TCRdb lists TRBD2, though no DNA is available to test this call. The germline V gene encodes CDR1 SGHRS and CDR2 YFSETQ. This CDR3 has 20 amino acids. The CDR3 loop is CASSLASTSGRLSDTDTQYF.

This chain joins TRBV19 and TRBJ2-2; TCRdb designates TRBD2, a call that cannot be tested without DNA. The CDR3 is 13 amino acids. Germline CDR1 LNHDA, CDR2 SQIVND (reference sequence). CDR3 in amino acids: CASGREDTGELFF. The full variable domain, in which reference TRBV19 and TRBJ2-2 provide the parts outside the CDR3, is DGGITQSPKYLFRKEGQNVTLSCEQNLNHDAMYWYRQDPGQGLRLIYYSQIVNDFQKGDIAEGYSVSREKKESFPLTVTSAQKNPTAFYLCASGREDTGELFFGEGSRLTVL.

V usage is TRBV12-3 or TRBV12-4 and J usage is TRBJ1-4; TCRdb's D gene call, TRBD1, goes unchecked for lack of DNA. The length of the CDR3 is 14 residues. CDR3 region: CASSLMGAGEKLFF.

The J gene is TRBJ2-7, the V gene TRBV3-1; TCRdb picks TRBD2, but there is no DNA to check that call. The CDR3 runs to 16 residues. Germline CDR1 and CDR2: LGHDT and YNNKEL (reference sequence). The CDR3 sequence: CASSRRLAGDVGEQYF.

The V gene is TRBV7-9, the J gene TRBJ2-2; with no DNA, the TCRdb D assignment of TRBD2 cannot be verified. CDR3 length: 17 amino acids. Germline CDR1 is SEHNR and CDR2 is FQNEAQ (reference sequence). The CDR3 sequence is CASSLPTGRPDSGELFF.